This TCR beta chain was found in a study of radiotherapy plus CTLA-4 blockade in lung cancer. In germline, CDR1 is LNHDA, CDR2 SQIVND (reference sequence). Trimming cost V 7 bases and J 5 bases, with 17 bases left between them. CDR3 length equals 15 residues. The data were produced by immunoSEQ multiplex PCR, yet TCRdb's version contains in-frame clones alone and is incomplete. The data show 90,000 to 130,000 clones, approximately 80% seen once. The chain links TRBV19 to TRBJ2-2; the D call may be TRBD1 or TRBD2 (5 bases each). The specimen comprised peripheral blood, sampled from a patient treated with radiotherapy plus ipilimumab. This receptor was obtained from a human donor with non-small cell lung cancer that progressed on radiotherapy plus ipilimumab. Some clones in this sample may be carry-over from other donors' samples. DNA of the CDR3: TGTGCCAGTATCAGTAGGGGAAGAGGGACCGGGGAGCTGTTTTTT. Translated, it gives CASISRGRGTGELFF.